The next 23 T cell receptor beta chains were all read from a single sample in a study of cytomegalovirus exposure and HLA in healthy donors. Both 60 Vbeta primers and 13 Jbeta primers went into the PCR. Sequencing used immunoSEQ multiplex PCR; TCRdb keeps in-frame clones, though not all of them. This sample yields around 130,000 clones, of which roughly 88% are seen a single time; around 1.7% belongs to the top ten. Sequenced material: PBMCs. The receptors shown here come from a boy aged 10-17 years in good health and CMV-seronegative.

About this clone: This sample also contains other DNA sequences that code for the same CDR3. This chain uses TRBV5-1 with TRBJ2-2, with 9 bases aligning to TRBD2. Germline-derived CDR1 and CDR2 are SGHRS and YFSETQ. CDR3 length equals 18 residues. The V and J ends lost 1 base and 6 bases, in that order; junction bases with no gene match: 13. CDR3 coding DNA: TGCGCCAGCAGCTTGAGATCCCTAGCGGGATTTGGTCCCGGGGAGCTGTTTTTT. This encodes CASSLRSLAGFGPGELFF.

The CDR3 DNA reads as TGTGCCAGCTCACCATCGCAGGGGGCAAGATCCTACGAGCAGTACTTC. The encoded protein is CASSPSQGARSYEQYF. The chain has TRBV18 and TRBJ2-7, with 8 bases that match TRBD1. Germline trimming cut 2 bases from V and 1 base from J; bases unmatched to any gene: 7. The CDR3 sequence is 16 residues long. Germline values: CDR1 KGHSH, CDR2 LQKENI. Based on the CDR3 plus reference TRBV18 and TRBJ2-7, the full variable domain is NAGVMQNPRHLVRRRGQEARLRCSPMKGHSHVYWYRQLPEEGLKFMVYLQKENIIDESGMPKERFSAEFPKEGPSILRIQQVVRGDSAAYFCASSPSQGARSYEQYFGPGTRLTVT.

V gene TRBV5-1 combines with J gene TRBJ2-3, with 8 bases aligning to TRBD1. V shed 4 bases and J 1 base; nucleotides not matched to a gene: 2. CDR1 is SGHRS and CDR2 is YFSETQ in the germline V gene. The CDR3 spans 14 residues. CDR3 region: CASSLDRGTDTQYF. Written as DNA, the CDR3 is TGCGCCAGCAGCCTGGACAGGGGCACAGATACGCAGTATTTT.

This chain connects TRBV6-1 to TRBJ2-5; tentatively, D is TRBD2 (6 bases). CDR3 size: 13 residues. CDR1 is MNHNS, CDR2 SASEGT, per germline. V lost 8 bases to trimming and J lost 4 bases, with 14 bases between them. CDR3 protein: CASGWGGRETQYF. The CDR3 nucleotides are TGTGCCAGCGGGTGGGGAGGTAGAGAGACCCAGTACTTC.

The rearrangement joins TRBV7-6 to TRBJ2-1, with 7 positions matching TRBD1. Germline loops: CDR1 SGHVS, CDR2 FNYEAQ. Trimming at V came to 5 bases and at J to 2 bases, leaving 9 bases not matched to a gene. The CDR3 extends over 16 amino acids. CDR3 amino acids: CASSTKQGLPYNEQFF. The CDR3 DNA follows: TGTGCCAGCAGCACCAAACAGGGGTTGCCCTACAATGAGCAGTTCTTC.

The V gene is TRBV5-4, the J gene TRBJ2-2, with 15 bases aligning to TRBD2. Per germline, CDR1 SGHNT and CDR2 YYREEE (reference sequence). Losses at the gene ends were 4 bases for V and 4 bases for J; bases not matched to a gene: 8. The CDR3 extends over 18 amino acids. The CDR3 DNA is TGTGCCAGCAGCCTTGGGACTAGCGGGGGGAGAAGCACCGGGGAGCTGTTTTTT. It yields the protein CASSLGTSGGRSTGELFF.

The rearrangement links TRBV7-9 to TRBJ2-3; 8 nucleotides match TRBD1. Losses at the gene ends were 4 bases for V and 2 bases for J; bases not matched to a gene: 8. The CDR3 contains 16 residues. Germline CDR1 and CDR2: SEHNR and FQNEAQ (reference sequence). DNA of the CDR3: TGTGCCAGCAGCTCCCGGACAGGGACAGACACAGATACGCAGTATTTT. It translates to CASSSRTGTDTDTQYF.

This rearrangement joins TRBV15 to TRBJ2-1; TRBD2 matches 10 bases. V lost 9 bases to trimming and J lost 2 bases; unmatched junction nucleotides: 4. The CDR3 is 14 amino acids. Germline-derived CDR1 and CDR2 are LNHNV and YYDKDF (reference sequence). The CDR3 spells CATKREGPYNEQFF. CDR3 sequence (DNA): TGTGCCACTAAGCGGGAGGGCCCCTACAATGAGCAGTTCTTC.

V and J are TRBV15 and TRBJ2-5, with 8 bases aligning to TRBD2. V dropped 5 bases and J dropped 4; count of bases not matched to a gene: 6. The germline V gene encodes CDR1 LNHNV and CDR2 YYDKDF (reference sequence). The length of the CDR3 is 14 residues. CDR3 amino acids: CATSEMAGGETQYF. The CDR3 bases are TGTGCCACCAGCGAGATGGCGGGGGGAGAGACCCAGTACTTC.

The chain has TRBV5-1 and TRBJ2-1; D may be TRBD1 (6 bases). The V and J ends lost 0 bases and 2 bases respectively, with 9 bases between them. Germline values: CDR1 SGHRS, CDR2 YFSETQ. CDR3 size: 15 residues. The CDR3: CASSLGGQAYNEQFF. CDR3 nucleotide sequence: TGCGCCAGCAGCTTGGGGGGACAAGCCTACAATGAGCAGTTCTTC.

The V call is TRBV4-3, the J call TRBJ2-7; D is ambiguous. Between the trimmed V and J ends, which lost 0 bases and 6 bases, there was a span of 9 bases. Germline V lookup: CDR1 LGHNA, CDR2 YSLEER. CDR3 length: 13 residues. Written as DNA, the CDR3 is TGCGCCAGCAGCCAAGAGCCCCTCGGCGAGCAGTACTTC. The encoded protein is CASSQEPLGEQYF.

This clone was picked up one time. The V and J genes are TRBV4-3 and TRBJ2-2; 12 nucleotides match TRBD2. V lost 1 base, J lost 7 bases, and 10 bases stayed unmatched. Looked up from germline, CDR1 is LGHNA and CDR2 is YSLEER. This CDR3 contains 18 residues. The CDR3 nucleotides read TGCGCCAGCAGCCAAGGTCGGACTAGCGGGGCGAACGACGGGGAGCTGTTTTTT. As protein: CASSQGRTSGANDGELFF.

The chain employs TRBV6-5 and TRBJ1-1; D may be TRBD1 (6 bases). Germline lookup yields CDR1 MNHEY and CDR2 SVGAGI. The CDR3 is 13 amino acids. V gave up 7 bases and J gave up 1 base, with 10 bases separating them. The chain's CDR3 is CASTRGRNTEAFF. The CDR3 DNA sequence: TGTGCCAGCACTAGGGGGAGGAACACTGAAGCTTTCTTT.

The chain links TRBV7-2 to TRBJ2-1; TRBD1 might be the D (6 bases). This CDR3 is 15 amino acids long. Trimming left V 3 bases short and J 7 bases short, with 16 bases between. Germline loops: CDR1 SGHTA, CDR2 FQGNSA. CDR3 DNA: TGTGCCAGCAGCTTCCCCAGGGGATCGGGGAATGAGCAGTTCTTC. It encodes CASSFPRGSGNEQFF.

The rearrangement joins TRBV5-4 to TRBJ1-1; the D is unclear. The germline V gene has CDR1 SGHNT and CDR2 YYREEE (reference sequence). The CDR3 is 16 amino acids. The ends were cut back, 0 bases at V and 10 bases at J, with 22 bases in the middle. CDR3 amino acids: CASSLGAGSRVSAAFF. CDR3 coding DNA: TGTGCCAGCAGCTTGGGGGCAGGCAGCCGCGTATCGGCAGCTTTCTTT.

The sample holds one count of this clone. The V and J genes are TRBV4-2 and TRBJ2-7; the match to TRBD2 covers 10 bases. This CDR3 is built from 15 residues. Trimming took 5 bases from V and 2 from J; bases not matched to a gene: 6. Germline CDR1 reads LGHNA; CDR2 reads YNFKEQ. The CDR3 is CASSSTSGGAYEQYF. The CDR3 DNA is TGTGCCAGCAGCTCGACGAGCGGGGGGGCCTACGAGCAGTACTTC.

V is TRBV5-6 and J is TRBJ2-1; a possible D gene is TRBD1 (6 bases). Per germline, CDR1 SGHDT and CDR2 YYEEEE. Trimming cost V 0 bases and J 3 bases, with 10 bases left between them. This CDR3 spans 15 amino acids. The CDR3 DNA sequence: TGTGCCAGCAGCTTGGGAGGGACACACTACAATGAGCAGTTCTTC. Translation gives CASSLGGTHYNEQFF.

In its sample, this clone was seen a few times. This chain links TRBV9 with TRBJ1-5, with D perhaps TRBD1 (6 bases). Trimming removed 0 bases from V and 5 bases from J, with 15 bases in between. Germline V gene data show CDR1 as SGDLS and CDR2 as YYNGEE. This CDR3 is 16 amino acids long. The CDR3 DNA follows: TGTGCCAGCAGCGTAGGCCCCAGGGGACCTGATCAGCCCCAGCATTTT. Translated: CASSVGPRGPDQPQHF.

The rearrangement links TRBV30 to TRBJ1-1; perhaps TRBD1 as D (5 bases). Germline CDR1 GTSNPN, CDR2 SVGIG (reference sequence). The V end lost 3 bases, the J end lost 7 bases, and 21 bases lay between the germline ends. The CDR3 consists of 15 residues. The CDR3: CAWRPLAGVRGEAFF. The CDR3 DNA sequence: TGTGCCTGGAGGCCGCTAGCGGGGGTGAGGGGTGAAGCTTTCTTT.

The rearrangement joins TRBV27 to TRBJ2-7; D perhaps matches TRBD1 (6 bases). Germline V lookup: CDR1 MNHEY, CDR2 SMNVEV (reference sequence). The CDR3 sequence is 13 residues long. Trimming shortened V by 6 bases and J by 2 bases, and 11 bases separated the two germline ends. This CDR3 is CASSIQGTYEQYF. CDR3 sequence (DNA): TGTGCCAGCAGCATACAGGGCACCTACGAGCAGTACTTC.

Only one count was recorded for this clone. The J gene is TRBJ2-3, the V gene TRBV9, with a possible D match to TRBD1 (6 bases). The V gene's germline CDR1 is SGDLS and CDR2 YYNGEE. The CDR3 runs to 15 residues. V lost 3 bases to trimming and J lost 4 bases, with 15 bases between them. This CDR3 reads CASSEGQGLPDTQYF. The CDR3 coding sequence is TGTGCCAGCAGCGAGGGGCAGGGGTTGCCAGATACGCAGTATTTT.

The chain recombines TRBV6-6 with TRBJ2-1, with D possibly TRBD2 on 5 matching bases. Trimming left V 2 bases short and J 9 bases short, with 14 bases between. The CDR3 spans 14 residues. The germline V gene encodes CDR1 MNHNY and CDR2 SVGAGI (reference sequence). CDR3 DNA: TGTGCCAGCAGTTACGATCTAGCAAGCGGTGAGCAGTTCTTC. Translation: CASSYDLASGEQFF.

This sequence joins TRBV5-6 and TRBJ2-6, with 7 bases aligning to TRBD1. The CDR3 spans 19 residues. The germline V gene encodes CDR1 SGHDT and CDR2 YYEEEE. With V trimmed by 6 bases and J by 0 bases, 15 bases remained unmatched. The CDR3: CASTLDRDGALSGANVLTF. CDR3 bases: TGTGCCAGCACCTTAGACAGGGACGGGGCCCTCTCTGGGGCCAACGTCCTGACTTTC.